Presented here are 13 T cell receptor beta chains from one specimen sequenced in a study of human T cells and chemical hapten exposure. Time point reported: patch test 3, about 24 weeks after DPC sensitization. Treatment reported: therapeutic diphenylcyclopropenone sensitization with weekly scalp DPC. TCRdb reanalysed the RACE reads using MiXCR and keeps one entry per CDR3 protein. There are 70,000 or so distinct CDR3 sequences in the sample; around 10% occur only once, and roughly 1.5% lies in the top ten. The sequenced sample was whole blood, obtained in connection with sensitization to the hapten diphenylcyclopropenone (DPC). The receptors were sampled from a woman between 45 and 60 years old with alopecia areata. Some clones in this sample may be carry-over from other donors' samples.

In this sample, this clonotype turned up many times. The CDR3 nucleotides read TGTGCCAGCAGCCCTCAACTCCTTTCCGGGAACAATGAGCAGTTCTTC. This sequence encodes CASSPQLLSGNNEQFF. The rearrangement links TRBV7-2 to TRBJ2-1; D possibly corresponds to TRBD2 (5 bases). Germline values: CDR1 SGHTA, CDR2 FQGNSA. V was shortened by 5 bases and J by 5 bases, with 19 bases between the two germline ends. The CDR3 loop spans 16 amino acids.

There are a few counts of this clonotype. The chain links TRBV19 to TRBJ1-2; 8 bases are shared with TRBD1. Germline V CDR1 and CDR2: LNHDA, SQIVND (reference sequence). Trimming removed 3 bases from V and 2 bases from J; junction bases left unmatched: 5. This CDR3 has 15 residues. The CDR3 sequence: CASSIPTGENYGYTF. CDR3 sequence (DNA): TGTGCCAGTAGTATCCCGACAGGGGAAAACTATGGCTACACCTTC.

The chain couples TRBV5-1 to TRBJ2-3; 8 bases agree with TRBD1. The CDR3 consists of 16 residues. V was pared by 0 bases and J by 4 bases, with 7 bases of the junction left unmatched. Germline values: CDR1 SGHRS, CDR2 YFSETQ. The CDR3 region is CASSLEGPQGADTQYF. Here the CDR3 DNA reads TGCGCCAGCAGCTTGGAGGGCCCACAGGGGGCAGATACGCAGTATTTT. The complete variable domain, with remaining parts taken from reference TRBV5-1 and TRBJ2-3, reads KAGVTQTPRYLIKTRGQQVTLSCSPISGHRSVSWYQQTPGQGLQFLFEYFSETQRNKGNFPGRFSGRQFSNSRSEMNVSTLELGDSALYLCASSLEGPQGADTQYFGPGTRLTVL.

This clonotype is a singleton in its sample. This could be a read error, since a much larger clone is one nucleotide away. This likely comes from a read error, as the CDR3 has no conserved phenylalanine or tryptophan at its end. This rearrangement joins TRBV7-9 to TRBJ2-7; D not certain. V was clipped by 4 bases and J by 2 bases, with 6 bases between them. Germline CDR1 SEHNR, CDR2 FQNEAQ (reference sequence). There are 12 residues in the CDR3. The CDR3 loop is CASSSHAYEQYI. The CDR3 region has the DNA TGTGCCAGCAGCTCTCATGCCTACGAGCAGTACATC.

In its sample, this clonotype was seen a few times. The V and J genes are TRBV28 and TRBJ2-1; D remains unclear. The CDR3 is made up of 15 amino acids. Trimming removed 2 bases from V and 4 bases from J, with 12 bases in between. The V gene's germline CDR1 is MDHEN and CDR2 SYDVKM. The CDR3 region has the DNA TGTGCCAGCAGTTTAGCAGGTCCTGTTTACAATGAGCAGTTCTTC. Its translation: CASSLAGPVYNEQFF.

In its sample, this clonotype was seen a few times. Germline and junction disagree at one end, which may indicate a read error. The chain joins TRBV28 to TRBJ1-4, with TRBD1 matching 8 bases. This CDR3 is built from 12 residues. Per germline, CDR1 MDHEN and CDR2 SYDVKM. CDR3 residues: CASSFAPGQAIF. CDR3 nucleotides: TGTGCCAGCAGTTTTGCCCCGGGACAGGCAATTTTT.

This clonotype was counted at least ten times. The chain carries TRBV27 and TRBJ2-7; 16 positions match TRBD2. CDR1 is MNHEY, CDR2 SMNVEV, per germline (reference sequence). This CDR3 is 17 amino acids long. With 7 bases clipped from V and 2 bases from J, the junction kept 8 bases outside the gene matches. The CDR3 DNA reads as TGTGCCAGCAACCAGGGACTAGCGGGAGGGCCGCCCTACGAGCAGTACTTC. Translation: CASNQGLAGGPPYEQYF.

The sample holds many counts of this clonotype. The CDR3 loop reads CASSQDTISVDITDTQYF. CDR3 nucleotide sequence: TGTGCCAGCAGCCAAGATACGATCAGTGTTGACATCACAGATACGCAGTATTTT. The chain recombines TRBV14 with TRBJ2-3; D is undetermined. The CDR3 is 18 amino acids. Trimming cost V 0 bases and J 2 bases, with 18 bases left between them. The germline V gene encodes CDR1 SGHDN and CDR2 FVKESK.

In its sample, this clonotype was seen many times. The chain joins TRBV5-1 to TRBJ2-5; D is unresolved. CDR3 length: 14 amino acids. Trimming removed 0 bases at V and 3 bases at J, with 9 bases between. Looked up from germline, CDR1 is SGHRS and CDR2 is YFSETQ. DNA of the CDR3: TGCGCCAGCAGCTTGGGCAGTATAGAAGAGACCCAGTACTTC. It codes for CASSLGSIEETQYF.

The chain joins TRBV6-1 to TRBJ1-5; D is ambiguous. V lost 6 bases, J lost 2 bases, and 11 bases lay in between. CDR1 MNHNS and CDR2 SASEGT come from the germline V gene. CDR3 size: 14 residues. The CDR3 protein is CASRNEWGNQPQHF. The CDR3 nucleotides read TGTGCCAGCAGGAACGAATGGGGCAATCAGCCCCAGCATTTT.

This clonotype was found many times. V is TRBV18 and J is TRBJ1-2, with 7 bases aligning to TRBD1. Trimming at V came to 2 bases and at J to 8 bases, leaving 17 bases not matched to a gene. The CDR3 consists of 17 residues. Germline CDR1 and CDR2: KGHSH and LQKENI. The CDR3 DNA sequence: TGTGCCAGCTCACCATTCATTGCTGAGCGGGACAGCGAAGGCTACACCTTC. Translated, it gives CASSPFIAERDSEGYTF. Combining the CDR3 with reference TRBV18 and TRBJ1-2 gives the whole variable domain NAGVMQNPRHLVRRRGQEARLRCSPMKGHSHVYWYRQLPEEGLKFMVYLQKENIIDESGMPKERFSAEFPKEGPSILRIQQVVRGDSAAYFCASSPFIAERDSEGYTFGSGTRLTVV.

This clonotype was seen at least ten times. The chain recombines TRBV6-6 with TRBJ1-1; D uncertain. Trimming removed 8 bases from V and 4 bases from J, with 17 bases in between. The germline gives CDR1 MNHNY, CDR2 SVGAGI (reference sequence). This CDR3 is 14 amino acids long. CDR3 nucleotide sequence: TGTGCCAGCCAGGCAGGCGGGAGAACCACTGAAGCTTTCTTT. Amino acids: CASQAGGRTTEAFF.

The chain combines TRBV5-1 with TRBJ2-3; 13 bases align to TRBD2. The CDR3 covers 19 residues. V shed 4 bases and J 5 bases; nucleotides not matched to a gene: 16. Germline V gene sequence: CDR1 SGHRS, CDR2 YFSETQ. Written as DNA, the CDR3 is TGCGCCAGCAGCCCCACCTGGACTAGCGGGAGAAATGTCGTAGATACGCAGTATTTT. This sequence encodes CASSPTWTSGRNVVDTQYF.